Below, 32 T cell receptor beta chains from the same sample are listed, as sequenced in a study of T cells in women clearing cervical HPV infection. The repertoire was sequenced with immunoSEQ multiplex PCR; TCRdb's copy has only in-frame clones and lacks some. Recorded for this sample: under 40,000 clones. Sequenced sample: blood buffy coat. Receptors originate from a woman between 18 and 70 years old with a cervical HPV16 infection that either progressed to CIN3+ or cleared (not recorded which).

As regards this clone: The CDR3 extends 3 residues past the end of the read, so its final part is completed from the germline J gene. The chain recombines TRBV19 with TRBJ1-2; 8 bases map to TRBD1. Germline-derived CDR1 and CDR2 are LNHDA and SQIVND (reference sequence). Losses at the gene ends were 7 bases for V and 6 bases for J; bases not matched to a gene: 10. The CDR3 is made up of 14 amino acids. The CDR3 here is CASTRADRVDGYTF. The covered CDR3 bases are TGTGCCAGTACACGGGCGGACAGGGTCGATGGC.

A note on this clone: From the germline J gene comes the end of the CDR3, since the read stops 3 residues before it. This chain links TRBV30 with TRBJ2-7; no clear D. The germline V and J ends were trimmed by 2 bases and 1 base, with 15 bases remaining between them. The CDR3 length is 15 residues. Germline lookup yields CDR1 GTSNPN and CDR2 SVGIG (reference sequence). CDR3 protein: CAWSPPGFGSYEQYF. The DNA read from the CDR3 is TGTGCCTGGAGTCCGCCAGGATTTGGTTCCTACGAG.

A word on this clone: The read ends 3 residues shy of where the CDR3 ends; the end is completed using the germline J gene. This rearrangement joins TRBV14 to TRBJ1-2; weak D call: TRBD1 (6 bases). Per germline, CDR1 SGHDN and CDR2 FVKESK. The CDR3 is 14 residues long. CDR3 sequence: CASSPLNYRDGYTF. The DNA read from the CDR3 is TGTGCCAGCAGCCCCCTAAATTACAGGGACGGC.

About this clone: Within the sample, other DNA sequences also encode this same CDR3. Partial CDR3 DNA: TGTGCCTGGAGTGTACAGGAAACC. Translated: CAWSVQET. The entire CDR3 protein reads CAWSVQETQYF. The V gene is TRBV30, the J gene TRBJ2-5; D may be TRBD1 (5 bases). The CDR3 is cut off 3 residues early in the read; its end comes from the germline J gene. CDR3 length: 11 amino acids. Germline V gene data show CDR1 as GTSNPN and CDR2 as SVGIG (reference sequence).

Details on this clone: The sequenced fragment ends 3 residues before the CDR3 boundary, so the rest is inferred from the germline J gene. The V gene is TRBV6-1, the J gene TRBJ1-4, with 8 bases that match TRBD1. The CDR3 contains 15 residues. J lost 4 bases, V lost 4 bases, and 5 bases had no gene match. Germline values: CDR1 MNHNS, CDR2 SASEGT. The CDR3 protein is CASSARQGINEKLFF. CDR3 DNA, as far as it was read: TGTGCCAGCAGTGCCCGACAGGGGATTAATGAAAAA.

About this clone: The read terminates 3 residues before the CDR3 end, so the remaining end is supplied by the germline J gene. The chain joins TRBV5-4 to TRBJ1-5, with unresolved D. Trimming took off 0 bases at V and 0 bases at J, with 4 bases between the two ends. CDR3 length equals 14 residues. Germline-derived CDR1 and CDR2 are SGHNT and YYREEE (reference sequence). The CDR3 bases that were read are TGTGCCAGCAGCTTGGCCGGTAGCAATCAGCCC. It is translated as CASSLAGSNQP. In full, the CDR3 reads CASSLAGSNQPQHF.

A note on this clone: The CDR3 end is not reached by the read, which stops 3 residues before it; the germline J gene fills it in. This chain connects TRBV19 to TRBJ2-1; the match to TRBD1 covers 9 bases. This CDR3 is built from 20 residues. Germline V CDR1 and CDR2: LNHDA, SQIVND (reference sequence). The V and J ends lost 6 bases and 4 bases, in that order; junction bases with no gene match: 22. The CDR3 here is CASSTGTGYGRTRGYNEQFF. Incomplete CDR3 DNA: TGTGCCAGTAGCACCGGGACAGGGTACGGAAGGACAAGGGGATACAATGAG.

On this clone itself: Read coverage stops 3 residues before the CDR3 terminus; the germline J gene supplies the remainder. The genes are TRBV5-1 and TRBJ2-5; D is unclear. The CDR3 is 15 amino acids. Germline-derived CDR1 and CDR2 are SGHRS and YFSETQ. Trimming pared 1 base from V and 3 bases from J, leaving 13 bases between. The sequenced CDR3 bases are TGCGCCAGCAGCTTGTTTAGCCCGGGTGAAGAGACC. Its protein product is CASSLFSPGEET. The whole CDR3 protein reads CASSLFSPGEETQYF.

Concerning this clone: The missing CDR3 end, 3 residues past where the read stops, is filled in from the germline J gene. The chain has TRBV11-3 and TRBJ2-2, with 10 positions matching TRBD2. CDR1 and CDR2 from the germline V gene are SGHNT and YENEEA. J gave up 4 bases and V 5 bases, and 4 bases lay outside the gene matches. The CDR3 length is 15 residues. The sequenced CDR3 bases are TGTGCCAGCAGCCTTTTAGCGGGGGGCACCGGGGAG. It yields the protein CASSLLAGGTGE. The full CDR3 sequence reads CASSLLAGGTGELFF.

As for this clone: The read stops 3 residues short of the end of the CDR3; the missing end is completed from the germline J gene. The rearrangement links TRBV20-1 to TRBJ1-1; 7 positions match TRBD1. The V segment lost 0 bases and the J segment 7 bases; nucleotides outside the gene matches: 8. CDR1 DFQATT and CDR2 SNEGSKA come from the germline V gene (reference sequence). This CDR3 is built from 14 residues. The CDR3 bases that were read are TGCAGTGCTAGAGATAACACAGGGGTGGGTGAA. It is translated as CSARDNTGVGE. From start to end, the CDR3 is CSARDNTGVGEAFF.

A note on this clone: The read terminates 3 residues ahead of where the CDR3 ends, so the germline J gene completes it. The chain joins TRBV29-1 to TRBJ2-5, with 7 bases identical to TRBD1. This CDR3 is 13 amino acids long. V lost 6 bases, J lost 4 bases, and 8 bases stayed unmatched. CDR1 and CDR2 (germline): SQVTM, ANQGSEA. CDR3 bases read: TGCAGCGTCTCCCTACAGGGGCGAGAGACC. Translating it yields CSVSLQGRET. The whole CDR3 protein is CSVSLQGRETQYF.

As regards this clone: The DNA ends 3 residues before the CDR3 does, and the rest of the CDR3 is filled in from the germline J gene. The chain links TRBV20-1 to TRBJ1-6; TRBD1 matches at 9 bases. This CDR3 has 17 amino acids. From germline, CDR1 is DFQATT and CDR2 SNEGSKA (reference sequence). V lost 0 bases, J lost 7 bases, and 10 bases stayed unmatched. CDR3 in amino acids: CSARDSVFGQGNSPLHF. The part of the CDR3 DNA that was read is TGCAGTGCTAGAGATTCCGTATTCGGACAGGGGAATTCACCC.

A remark on this clone: The read is 3 residues too short to cover the CDR3 end, so that end is filled in from the germline J gene. V is TRBV6-2 or TRBV6-3 and J is TRBJ2-2; tentatively, D is TRBD2 (5 bases). Trimming took off 3 bases at V and 3 bases at J, with 11 bases between the two ends. Germline CDR1 MNHEY, CDR2 SVGEGT. This CDR3 region has 15 residues. The CDR3 sequence: CASSYKTRDTGELFF. The DNA read from the CDR3 is TGTGCCAGCAGTTATAAGACGAGGGACACCGGGGAG.

With respect to this clone: The CDR3 goes on 3 residues after the read ends, and that part is filled in from the germline J gene. The gene calls are TRBV18 and TRBJ2-2, with D tentatively TRBD1 or TRBD2 (5 bases each). CDR1 and CDR2 (germline): KGHSH, LQKENI. CDR3 size: 13 residues. The CDR3 loop is CASSPSRGEKLFF. CDR3 DNA (partial): TGTGCCAGCTCACCGAGTAGAGGGGAAAAG. Looking up the rest from reference TRBV18 and TRBJ2-2 gives the full variable domain: NAGVMQNPRHLVRRRGQEARLRCSPMKGHSHVYWYRQLPEEGLKFMVYLQKENIIDESGMPKERFSAEFPKEGPSILRIQQVVRGDSAAYFCASSPSRGEKLFFGEGSRLTVL.

Of note for this clone: The read ends 3 residues shy of where the CDR3 ends; the end is completed using the germline J gene. The gene calls are TRBV28 and TRBJ2-1; possible D gene TRBD2, 5 bases. Trimming stripped 3 bases from V and 6 bases from J, with 9 bases between. Looked up from germline, CDR1 is MDHEN and CDR2 is SYDVKM. CDR3 length equals 13 residues. The CDR3 region is CASSLSRVNEQFF. The DNA read from the CDR3 is TGTGCCAGCAGTTTGTCGCGGGTCAATGAG. Complete variable domain (other parts from reference TRBV28 and TRBJ2-1): DVKVTQSSRYLVKRTGEKVFLECVQDMDHENMFWYRQDPGLGLRLIYFSYDVKMKEKGDIPEGYSVSREKKERFSLILESASTNQTSMYLCASSLSRVNEQFFGPGTRLTVL.

Of note for this clone: The sequence runs out 3 residues before the end of the CDR3; the remainder is reconstructed from the germline J gene. V gene TRBV7-2 combines with J gene TRBJ2-5; 7 bases agree with TRBD2. The CDR3 is 14 amino acids. J lost 5 bases, V lost 5 bases, and 8 bases had no gene match. In germline, CDR1 is SGHTA, CDR2 FQGNSA. CDR3 in amino acids: CASSPRAGAETQYF. CDR3 bases read: TGTGCCAGCAGCCCTCGGGCGGGAGCGGAGACC.

For this clone: The read terminates 3 residues ahead of where the CDR3 ends, so the germline J gene completes it. The V call is TRBV4-2, the J call TRBJ2-3; D possibly corresponds to TRBD2 (5 bases). Germline values: CDR1 LGHNA, CDR2 YNFKEQ. This CDR3 comprises 15 residues. The ends were cut back, 4 bases at V and 2 bases at J, with 13 bases in the middle. CDR3 DNA (partial): TGTGCCAGCAGCCTTAGGACTGTCTCCACAGATACG. Translated, it gives CASSLRTVSTDT. In full, the CDR3 reads CASSLRTVSTDTQYF.

With regard to this clone: The read terminates 3 residues ahead of where the CDR3 ends, so the germline J gene completes it. Other DNA sequences in this sample translate to the same CDR3. The rearrangement links TRBV29-1 to TRBJ1-3; the D gene is possibly TRBD1 (5 bases). V was pared by 8 bases and J by 2 bases, with 16 bases between. CDR3 length equals 14 residues. Germline CDR1 SQVTM, CDR2 ANQGSEA. Here the CDR3 reads CSTRSQGAGNTIYF. The sequenced CDR3 bases are TGCAGCACTCGCAGTCAGGGAGCTGGAAACACC.

As for this clone: The read terminates 3 residues before the CDR3 end, so the remaining end is supplied by the germline J gene. Other nucleotide sequences in the sample specify the same CDR3. The chain links TRBV10-3 to TRBJ1-5, with D possibly matching TRBD1 (5 bases). This CDR3 is built from 15 residues. Trimming took 2 bases from V and 3 from J, leaving 11 bases between them. CDR1 ENHRY and CDR2 SYGVKD come from the germline V gene. The CDR3 here is CAISEGGGDNQPQHF. Partial CDR3 DNA: TGTGCCATCAGTGAGGGGGGGGGTGACAATCAGCCC.

In regard to this clone: The CDR3 end lies 3 residues beyond the end of the read and is filled in from the germline J gene. This sequence joins TRBV6-1 and TRBJ1-4, with 9 bases aligning to TRBD1. J was trimmed by 6 bases and V by 2 bases; bases with no gene match: 4. CDR1 and CDR2 (germline): MNHNS, SASEGT. The CDR3 length is 15 residues. CDR3 residues: CASSETGQGYEKLFF. Partial CDR3 DNA: TGTGCCAGCAGTGAAACGGGACAGGGTTATGAAAAA.

Details on this clone: Sequencing ends 3 residues short of the CDR3 end; the germline J gene provides the rest. The J gene is TRBJ2-7, the V gene TRBV5-1; 7 bases are a match to TRBD2. V shed 5 bases and J 2 bases; nucleotides not matched to a gene: 10. Germline V CDR1 and CDR2: SGHRS, YFSETQ. The CDR3 has 15 amino acids. The sequenced part of the CDR3 DNA is TGCGCCAGCAGTTACAACAGCGGGACCGCCTACGAG. This translates into CASSYNSGTAYE. The complete CDR3 sequence is CASSYNSGTAYEQYF.

With respect to this clone: The CDR3 extends 3 residues past the end of the read, so its final part is completed from the germline J gene. V and J are TRBV6-1 and TRBJ2-1; 8 nucleotides agree with TRBD2. There are 16 residues in the CDR3. CDR1 MNHNS and CDR2 SASEGT come from the germline V gene. J was trimmed by 4 bases and V by 4 bases; bases with no gene match: 9. CDR3 DNA (partial): TGTGCCAGCAGTGTATTTGCGGCTAGCGGGTACAATGAG. Translation gives CASSVFAASGYNE. The whole CDR3 region reads CASSVFAASGYNEQFF.

On this clone itself: The read terminates 3 residues ahead of where the CDR3 ends, so the germline J gene completes it. The rearrangement links TRBV7-2 to TRBJ2-5; 10 nucleotides match TRBD2. The CDR3 is made up of 15 amino acids. The ends lost 4 bases at V and 5 bases at J; junction bases unmatched: 7. Germline V gene sequence: CDR1 SGHTA, CDR2 FQGNSA. CDR3 DNA (partial): TGTGCCAGCAGCTCAGGACTAGCGGTGTCGGAGACC. Translating gives CASSSGLAVSET. The complete CDR3 reads CASSSGLAVSETQYF.

With regard to this clone: The read comes to an end 3 residues before the CDR3 does, leaving the germline J gene to fill in the end. The J gene is TRBJ2-7, the V gene TRBV28; 9 nucleotides align to TRBD1. The V and J ends lost 8 bases and 6 bases, in that order; junction bases with no gene match: 14. This CDR3 is built from 15 residues. CDR1 and CDR2 (germline): MDHEN, SYDVKM. The chain's CDR3 is CASVRSGTGRVEQYF. The CDR3 bases that were read are TGTGCCAGCGTGAGAAGTGGGACAGGGAGAGTCGAG. The full variable domain, completed using reference TRBV28 and TRBJ2-7, is DVKVTQSSRYLVKRTGEKVFLECVQDMDHENMFWYRQDPGLGLRLIYFSYDVKMKEKGDIPEGYSVSREKKERFSLILESASTNQTSMYLCASVRSGTGRVEQYFGPGTRLTVT.

Turning to this clone: Read data end 3 residues before the CDR3 end; the end is taken from the germline J gene. V gene TRBV19 combines with J gene TRBJ1-2; TRBD1 might be the D (6 bases). Trimming pared 5 bases from V and 3 bases from J, leaving 16 bases between. The germline V gene has CDR1 LNHDA and CDR2 SQIVND (reference sequence). The CDR3 consists of 15 residues. CDR3 sequence reads: CASSRDRTFYYGYTF. The sequenced part of the CDR3 DNA is TGTGCCAGTAGTCGCGACAGGACTTTTTACTATGGC.

For this clone: The read comes to an end 3 residues before the CDR3 does, leaving the germline J gene to fill in the end. The rearrangement joins TRBV6-2 or TRBV6-3 to TRBJ2-5, with D possibly being TRBD1 (5 bases). Germline V gene sequence: CDR1 MNHEY, CDR2 SVGEGT. CDR3 length equals 15 residues. Trimming removed 2 bases at V and 0 bases at J, with 10 bases between. Partial CDR3 DNA: TGTGCCAGCAGTTACGAAGGACACCACCAAGAGACC. This translates into CASSYEGHHQET. The complete CDR3 reads CASSYEGHHQETQYF.

Concerning this clone itself: The read is 3 residues too short to cover the CDR3 end, so that end is filled in from the germline J gene. This rearrangement joins TRBV7-6 to TRBJ1-1; D might be TRBD1 (6 bases). CDR1 and CDR2 from the germline V gene are SGHVS and FNYEAQ. The CDR3 covers 14 residues. V lost 5 bases and J 1 base, leaving 11 bases between the germline ends. The CDR3 reads CASSQGIWNTEAFF. The sequenced CDR3 bases are TGTGCCAGCAGCCAGGGGATCTGGAACACTGAA.

On this clone: The read ends 3 residues before the CDR3 terminus; that terminus is restored from the germline J gene. This chain connects TRBV7-2 to TRBJ1-1; no clear D. Germline lookup yields CDR1 SGHTA and CDR2 FQGNSA. This CDR3 is built from 15 residues. Trimming left V 7 bases short and J 0 bases short, with 15 bases between. The CDR3 sequence: CASTQERALNTEAFF. Partial CDR3 DNA: TGTGCCAGCACCCAAGAGCGAGCTCTGAACACTGAA.

Concerning this clone: The DNA ends 3 residues before the CDR3 does, and the rest of the CDR3 is filled in from the germline J gene. The rearrangement uses TRBV7-9 and TRBJ1-4; 9 bases match TRBD1. Trimming removed 5 bases from V and 5 bases from J; junction bases left unmatched: 3. The CDR3 totals 14 residues. Germline V gives CDR1 SEHNR, CDR2 FQNEAQ (reference sequence). Here the CDR3 reads CASSTGTGNEKLFF. The CDR3 bases that were read are TGTGCCAGCAGCACCGGGACAGGGAATGAAAAA.

With regard to this clone: At one boundary the junction diverges from the germline segment, which might be a read error. Coverage ceases 3 residues before the CDR3 finishes, and the germline J gene fills in the end. The identical CDR3 is also encoded by other nucleotide sequences in the sample. The V call is TRBV30, the J call TRBJ1-3, with D tentatively TRBD1 (6 bases). In germline, CDR1 is GTSNPN, CDR2 SVGIG (reference sequence). This CDR3 comprises 15 residues. The CDR3 DNA, read in part, is TGTGCCTGGAGTTCCACAGGGACATCTGGAAACACG. Translated, it gives CAWSSTGTSGNT. The full CDR3 sequence reads CAWSSTGTSGNTIYF. Full variable domain (remainder filled in from reference TRBV30 and TRBJ1-3): SQTIHQWPATLVQPVGSPLSLECTVEGTSNPNLYWYRQAAGRGLQLLFYSVGIGQISSEVPQNLSASRPQDRQFILSSKKLLLSDSGFYLCAWSSTGTSGNTIYFGEGSWLTVV.

Comments on this clone: Coverage ceases 3 residues before the CDR3 finishes, and the germline J gene fills in the end. The rearrangement joins TRBV11-3 to TRBJ2-5; TRBD1 might be the D (5 bases). Per the germline V gene, CDR1 is SGHNT and CDR2 is YENEEA. This CDR3 region has 14 residues. V gave up 2 bases and J gave up 1 base, with 8 bases separating them. The DNA read from the CDR3 is TGTGCCAGCAGCTTAACAGGCTTCCAAGAGACC. Translation gives CASSLTGFQET. The whole CDR3 protein reads CASSLTGFQETQYF.

Remarks on this clone: The read ends 3 residues before the CDR3 terminus; that terminus is restored from the germline J gene. The J gene is TRBJ2-3, the V gene TRBV18, with 10 bases aligning to TRBD2. J gave up 7 bases and V 4 bases, and 17 bases lay outside the gene matches. This CDR3 region has 18 residues. Germline V gene sequence: CDR1 KGHSH, CDR2 LQKENI. Incomplete CDR3 DNA: TGTGCCAGCTCACAGCAACCCCCAAGCGGGAGGGAACGCCATACG. As protein: CASSQQPPSGRERHT. The entire CDR3 reads CASSQQPPSGRERHTQYF.